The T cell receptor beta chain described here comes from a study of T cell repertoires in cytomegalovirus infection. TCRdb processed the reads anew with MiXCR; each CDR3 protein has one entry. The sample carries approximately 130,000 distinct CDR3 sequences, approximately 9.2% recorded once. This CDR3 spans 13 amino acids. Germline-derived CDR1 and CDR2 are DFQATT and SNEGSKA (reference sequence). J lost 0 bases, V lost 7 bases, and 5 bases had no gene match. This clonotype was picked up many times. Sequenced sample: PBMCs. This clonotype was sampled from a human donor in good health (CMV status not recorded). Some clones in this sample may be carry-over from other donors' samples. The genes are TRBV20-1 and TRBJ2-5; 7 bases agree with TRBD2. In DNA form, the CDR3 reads TGCAGTGGTGCGGGGGAGTACCAAGAGACCCAGTACTTC. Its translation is CSGAGEYQETQYF.